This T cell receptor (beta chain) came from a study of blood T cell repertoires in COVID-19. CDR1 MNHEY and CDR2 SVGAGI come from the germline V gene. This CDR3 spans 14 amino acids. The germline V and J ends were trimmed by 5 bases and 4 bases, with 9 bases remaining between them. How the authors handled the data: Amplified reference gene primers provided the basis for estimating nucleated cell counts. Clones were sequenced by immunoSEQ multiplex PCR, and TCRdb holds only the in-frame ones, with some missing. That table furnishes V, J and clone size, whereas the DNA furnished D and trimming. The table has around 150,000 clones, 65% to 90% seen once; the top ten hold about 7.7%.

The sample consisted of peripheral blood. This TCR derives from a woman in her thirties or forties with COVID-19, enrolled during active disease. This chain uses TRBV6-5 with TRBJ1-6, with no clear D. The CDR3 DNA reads TGTGCCAGCAGTCCCCTCCCTTATAATTCACCCCTCCACTTT. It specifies CASSPLPYNSPLHF.